Below, 31 T cell receptor beta chains from the same sample are listed, as sequenced in a study of T cell responses to AZD1222 COVID-19 vaccine. Clones were sequenced by immunoSEQ multiplex PCR, and TCRdb holds only the in-frame ones, with some missing. The table includes around 110,000 clones, roughly 90% detected once. Source: peripheral blood, taken on day 0 of AZD1222 vaccination. The receptors stem from an adult in good health.

The V and J genes are TRBV19 and TRBJ1-5, with a possible D match to TRBD1 (6 bases). The CDR3 totals 18 residues. CDR1 is LNHDA, CDR2 SQIVND, per germline (reference sequence). The V end lost 0 bases, the J end lost 0 bases, and 15 bases lay between the germline ends. CDR3 sequence reads: CASSIDSSSGHSNQPQHF. In nucleotides, the CDR3 is TGTGCCAGTAGTATAGATTCTTCGTCGGGACATAGCAATCAGCCCCAGCATTTT.

The V gene is TRBV4-2, the J gene TRBJ2-7; D is unresolved. Germline V lookup: CDR1 LGHNA, CDR2 YNFKEQ. The CDR3 is made up of 12 amino acids. Trimming left V 0 bases short and J 3 bases short, with 3 bases between. The DNA of the CDR3 is TGTGCCAGCAGCCAAGAACGCTACGAGCAGTACTTC. Protein: CASSQERYEQYF.

The chain uses TRBV6-5 and TRBJ1-3; D is perhaps TRBD1 (5 bases). The CDR3 is 15 residues long. Germline loops: CDR1 MNHEY, CDR2 SVGAGI. V was trimmed by 1 base and J by 1 base, leaving 8 bases between them. This chain's CDR3 is CASSYLSGSGNTIYF. DNA of the CDR3: TGTGCCAGCAGTTACTTGTCAGGGTCTGGAAACACCATATATTTT.

V and J are TRBV24-1 and TRBJ2-3; weak D call: TRBD2 (6 bases). Per germline, CDR1 KGHDR and CDR2 SFDVKD. Trimming stripped 5 bases from V and 4 bases from J, with 21 bases between. The length of the CDR3 is 17 residues. The CDR3 nucleotides read TGTGCCACCAGTGCCCCCGGGGGAAGAGATGGGGCAGATACGCAGTATTTT. This gives the protein CATSAPGGRDGADTQYF.

In this sample, this clone turned up a few times. The V gene is TRBV19, the J gene TRBJ2-2, with D tentatively TRBD1 (5 bases). The CDR3 covers 16 residues. Trimming stripped 6 bases from V and 5 bases from J, with 19 bases between. Germline V gene lookup returns CDR1 LNHDA and CDR2 SQIVND (reference sequence). This chain's CDR3 is CASSMQGRVLTGELFF. The CDR3 DNA is TGTGCCAGTAGCATGCAGGGTCGGGTATTAACCGGGGAGCTGTTTTTT.

Only one count was recorded for this clone. The DNA of the CDR3 is TGTGCCAGCAGCCAGCTTTCTAGGAGCTCCTACGAGCAGTACTTC. Encoded protein: CASSQLSRSSYEQYF. The chain carries TRBV4-2 and TRBJ2-7; no firm D call. The length of the CDR3 is 15 residues. The germline CDR1 and CDR2 sequences are LGHNA and YNFKEQ. Trimming pared 3 bases from V and 0 bases from J, leaving 12 bases between.

The sample holds one count of this clone. The genes are TRBV12-3 or TRBV12-4 and TRBJ1-1; D is unclear. The V and J ends lost 6 bases and 1 base respectively, with 9 bases between them. This CDR3 spans 13 amino acids. The CDR3 region has the DNA TGTGCCAGCAGGATGAGGCAGAACACTGAAGCTTTCTTT. Translation: CASRMRQNTEAFF.

The chain couples TRBV28 to TRBJ1-1; 8 positions agree with TRBD1. V shed 9 bases, J shed 4 bases, and the junction held 1 base outside the gene matches. CDR1 and CDR2 (germline): MDHEN, SYDVKM. The CDR3 contains 11 residues. Written as DNA, the CDR3 is TGTGCCAGTACAGGGGGCACTGAAGCTTTCTTT. Protein: CASTGGTEAFF.

In this sample, this clone turned up once. The rearrangement links TRBV27 to TRBJ1-2; D is unresolved. Per germline, CDR1 MNHEY and CDR2 SMNVEV (reference sequence). The CDR3 runs 14 residues. V lost 2 bases, J lost 2 bases, and 9 bases lay in between. CDR3 coding DNA: TGTGCCAGCAGTTTACGTGGCAGGAACTATGGCTACACCTTC. Amino acids: CASSLRGRNYGYTF.

The chain joins TRBV5-1 to TRBJ2-3; 8 bases are shared with TRBD2. The CDR3 is 15 amino acids. Losses at the gene ends were 3 bases for V and 1 base for J; bases not matched to a gene: 4. In germline, CDR1 is SGHRS, CDR2 YFSETQ. CDR3 region: CASSYSGSGTDTQYF. CDR3 DNA: TGCGCCAGCAGCTACAGCGGGAGTGGCACAGATACGCAGTATTTT.

The chain is built from TRBV15 and TRBJ2-3; no reliable D call. Between the trimmed V and J ends, which lost 5 bases and 4 bases, there was a span of 10 bases. The CDR3 has 13 residues. The germline V gene encodes CDR1 LNHNV and CDR2 YYDKDF (reference sequence). CDR3 nucleotides: TGTGCCACCAGCCGTGAACTCGCAGATACGCAGTATTTT. It is translated as CATSRELADTQYF.

A single count supports this clone. The V call is TRBV30, the J call TRBJ2-2; TRBD2 is a possible D gene (5 bases). This CDR3 region has 13 residues. The V end lost 0 bases, the J end lost 6 bases, and 8 bases lay between the germline ends. Germline values: CDR1 GTSNPN, CDR2 SVGIG (reference sequence). The chain's CDR3 is CAWSVTGSGELFF. For the CDR3, the DNA is TGTGCCTGGAGTGTAACGGGGTCCGGGGAGCTGTTTTTT.

The CDR3 protein is CASSGRTGHNQPQHF. As DNA, the CDR3 is TGTGCCAGTAGTGGAAGGACAGGACACAATCAGCCCCAGCATTTT. The rearrangement uses TRBV19 and TRBJ1-5; TRBD1 agrees at 7 bases. The germline V gene encodes CDR1 LNHDA and CDR2 SQIVND (reference sequence). The trim removed 5 bases at V and 3 bases at J, leaving 7 bases unmatched. CDR3 length: 15 residues.

The chain uses TRBV6-2 or TRBV6-3 and TRBJ1-2; D call uncertain. CDR1 is MNHEY, CDR2 SVGEGT, per germline. The CDR3 totals 15 residues. V lost 3 bases, J lost 4 bases, and 15 bases lay in between. CDR3 protein: CASSYNGDGGYGYTF. The CDR3 nucleotides read TGTGCCAGCAGTTATAACGGCGATGGTGGCTATGGCTACACCTTC.

V is TRBV28 and J is TRBJ2-6, with a tentative D call TRBD2 (5 bases). Germline values: CDR1 MDHEN, CDR2 SYDVKM. Trimming stripped 5 bases from V and 0 bases from J, with 8 bases between. The CDR3 runs 15 residues. The CDR3 here is CASSPTSSGANVLTF. In DNA, the CDR3 is TGTGCCAGCAGTCCTACTAGCTCTGGGGCCAACGTCCTGACTTTC.

The chain recombines TRBV7-9 with TRBJ1-6; D is undetermined. V was cut by 4 bases and J by 5 bases, with 12 bases left in between. Germline V gene lookup returns CDR1 SEHNR and CDR2 FQNEAQ (reference sequence). CDR3 size: 15 residues. CDR3 DNA: TGTGCCAGCAGCTGGACCACCCCCGATAATTCACCCCTCCACTTT. Protein product: CASSWTTPDNSPLHF.

The chain recombines TRBV4-3 with TRBJ1-5; no clear D gene. Germline CDR1 LGHNA, CDR2 YSLEER. This CDR3 comprises 15 residues. V shed 1 base and J shed 4 bases, with 11 bases lying between them. The CDR3 loop is CASSQVPGPNQPQHF. The CDR3 DNA is TGCGCCAGCAGCCAAGTTCCTGGGCCGAATCAGCCCCAGCATTTT.

The V gene is TRBV7-9, the J gene TRBJ2-7; TRBD2 might be the D (6 bases). The CDR3 has 14 amino acids. Between the trimmed V and J ends, which lost 5 bases and 6 bases, there was a span of 17 bases. Germline V gene data show CDR1 as SEHNR and CDR2 as FQNEAQ (reference sequence). In nucleotides, the CDR3 is TGTGCCAGCAGCCACAAGGGGAGGACTACCGAGCAGTACTTC. Translating gives CASSHKGRTTEQYF.

The CDR3 loop is CASKGGGNTIYF. CDR3 DNA sequence: TGTGCCAGCAAGGGAGGAGGAAACACCATATATTTT. The chain uses TRBV25-1 and TRBJ1-3, with D unclear. Germline loops: CDR1 MGHDK, CDR2 SYGVNS. There are 12 residues in the CDR3. V lost 7 bases and J 4 bases, leaving 8 bases between the germline ends.

This sequence joins TRBV19 and TRBJ2-3; D not certain. V was cut by 11 bases and J by 7 bases, with 10 bases left in between. Germline values: CDR1 LNHDA, CDR2 SQIVND (reference sequence). CDR3 length: 10 amino acids. The CDR3 loop is CAASINTQYF. CDR3 coding DNA: TGTGCCGCATCAATCAATACGCAGTATTTT.

The chain carries TRBV24-1 and TRBJ2-7; D may be TRBD1 or TRBD2 (5 bases each). The CDR3 is made up of 15 amino acids. Germline V gene data show CDR1 as KGHDR and CDR2 as SFDVKD. With 4 bases removed from V and 5 bases from J, the gap between germline ends came to 17 bases. Here the CDR3 DNA reads TGTGCCACCAGTGACCCCGGGACGGGTGTCGACGAGCAGTACTTC. This sequence encodes CATSDPGTGVDEQYF.

This clone was recorded a few times. V is TRBV3-1 (or the pseudogene TRBV3-2) and J is TRBJ1-1; 8 bases line up with TRBD1. The CDR3 extends over 15 amino acids. Trimming at V came to 11 bases and at J to 6 bases, leaving 17 bases not matched to a gene. CDR1 is LGHDT and CDR2 is YNNKEL in the germline V gene (reference sequence). CDR3 sequence reads: CASKGATGGTSEAFF. Here the CDR3 DNA reads TGTGCCTCCAAGGGCGCTACAGGGGGGACCTCTGAAGCTTTCTTT.

V is TRBV5-4 and J is TRBJ2-1; tentative D call: TRBD1 (6 bases). V was shortened by 2 bases and J by 7 bases, with 16 bases between the two germline ends. This CDR3 has 15 amino acids. CDR1 SGHNT and CDR2 YYREEE come from the germline V gene (reference sequence). CDR3: CASSLMGALGNEQFF. The CDR3 DNA sequence: TGTGCCAGCAGCTTAATGGGGGCGCTCGGGAATGAGCAGTTCTTC.

The chain carries TRBV15 and TRBJ1-3; D is unresolved. This CDR3 contains 15 residues. V was cut by 0 bases and J by 4 bases, with 10 bases left in between. Germline V gene lookup returns CDR1 LNHNV and CDR2 YYDKDF (reference sequence). The CDR3, as DNA: TGTGCCACCAGCAGAGATAGGGTTGGGGGAAACACCATATATTTT. Encoded protein: CATSRDRVGGNTIYF.

The chain links TRBV2 to TRBJ2-5; D gene ambiguous. The germline V gene encodes CDR1 SNHLY and CDR2 FYNNEI. With 4 bases removed from V and 3 bases from J, the gap between germline ends came to 3 bases. The CDR3 is made up of 11 amino acids. This chain's CDR3 is CASSGEETQYF. The CDR3 DNA reads TGTGCCAGCAGTGGGGAAGAGACCCAGTACTTC.

The chain employs TRBV6-5 and TRBJ1-1; 9 bases map to TRBD1. The CDR3 runs to 13 residues. CDR1 is MNHEY and CDR2 is SVGAGI in the germline V gene. V dropped 5 bases and J dropped 11; count of bases not matched to a gene: 9. CDR3 DNA sequence: TGTGCCAGCAGTCCCGGGACAGGGTTAGGTGCTTTCTTT. Its translation is CASSPGTGLGAFF.

This rearrangement joins TRBV15 to TRBJ2-7, with TRBD2 identical over 12 bases. The CDR3 is made up of 14 amino acids. V shed 8 bases and J 1 base; nucleotides not matched to a gene: 3. The germline V gene has CDR1 LNHNV and CDR2 YYDKDF (reference sequence). The CDR3: CATSGTSGSYEQYF. The DNA of the CDR3 is TGTGCCACCTCCGGGACTAGCGGGTCCTACGAGCAGTACTTC.

This clone was observed a handful of times. The rearrangement joins TRBV5-1 to TRBJ2-1, with D hard to call. Germline-derived CDR1 and CDR2 are SGHRS and YFSETQ. CDR3 length: 13 residues. The germline V and J ends were trimmed by 4 bases and 4 bases, with 9 bases remaining between them. CDR3 region: CASSERNYNEQFF. For the CDR3, the DNA is TGCGCCAGCAGCGAAAGAAATTACAATGAGCAGTTCTTC.

The genes are TRBV5-1 and TRBJ2-7, with a possible D match to TRBD2 (5 bases). Trimming shortened V by 1 base and J by 2 bases, and 10 bases separated the two germline ends. Germline lookup yields CDR1 SGHRS and CDR2 YFSETQ. This CDR3 region has 14 residues. The CDR3, as DNA: TGCGCCAGCAGCTTGCGGACTGGACCCTACGAGCAGTACTTC. Its protein is CASSLRTGPYEQYF.

The chain carries TRBV7-3 and TRBJ1-1; TRBD1 is a possible D gene (5 bases). The V end lost 2 bases, the J end lost 4 bases, and 17 bases lay between the germline ends. Germline V CDR1 and CDR2: SGHTA, FQGTGA. The CDR3 consists of 16 residues. The chain's CDR3 is CASSLRKPDGATEAFF. DNA for the CDR3: TGTGCCAGCAGCTTACGGAAACCCGACGGGGCCACTGAAGCTTTCTTT.

The genes are TRBV4-1 and TRBJ2-3; D gene unclear. Germline loops: CDR1 MGHRA, CDR2 YSYEKL. This CDR3 is 14 amino acids long. Trimming left V 4 bases short and J 0 bases short, with 8 bases between. The CDR3 loop reads CASSLPFSTDTQYF. The CDR3 coding sequence is TGCGCCAGCAGCCTCCCCTTTAGCACAGATACGCAGTATTTT.